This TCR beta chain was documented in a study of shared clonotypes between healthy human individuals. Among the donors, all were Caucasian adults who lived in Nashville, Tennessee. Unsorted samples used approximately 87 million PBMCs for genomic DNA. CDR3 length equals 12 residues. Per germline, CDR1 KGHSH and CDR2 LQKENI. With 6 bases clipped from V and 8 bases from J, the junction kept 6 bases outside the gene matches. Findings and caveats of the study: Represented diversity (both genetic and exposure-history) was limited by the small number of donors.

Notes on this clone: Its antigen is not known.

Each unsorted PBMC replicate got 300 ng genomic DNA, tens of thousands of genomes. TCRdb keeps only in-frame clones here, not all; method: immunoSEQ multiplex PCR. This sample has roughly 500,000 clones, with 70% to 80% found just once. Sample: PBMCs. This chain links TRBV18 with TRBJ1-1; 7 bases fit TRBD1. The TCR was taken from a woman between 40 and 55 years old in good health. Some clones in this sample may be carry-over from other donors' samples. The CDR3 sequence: CASSLDRVEAFF. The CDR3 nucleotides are TGTGCCAGCTCCCTTGACAGGGTAGAAGCTTTCTTT. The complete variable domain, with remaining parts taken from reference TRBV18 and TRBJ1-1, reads NAGVMQNPRHLVRRRGQEARLRCSPMKGHSHVYWYRQLPEEGLKFMVYLQKENIIDESGMPKERFSAEFPKEGPSILRIQQVVRGDSAAYFCASSLDRVEAFFGQGTRLTVV.